This T cell receptor (beta chain) is from a study of T cell clusters in autoimmune cytopenias. Study-wide points: Primary autoimmune cytopenia patients appeared to lack physiological T cell clusters present in healthy donors. The T cell clusters were defined only in silico, without experimental functional validation.

One tube held mixed TRB-A and TRB-B primer pools for touch-down PCR. No DNA is given; TCRdb re-called the multiplex PCR reads and lists each CDR3 protein once. The ten top clones account for about 3.5%, within a sample of about 12,000 distinct CDR3 sequences. TRB amplification used 250 ng of peripheral blood genomic DNA. With regard to this clonotype: As yet, its antigen is unknown.

The same specimen was also included in a second study, on T cell repertoires in aging, cancer and after chemotherapy. In that study: About 8.1 million TCR reads made up the full dataset.

The sequenced sample consisted of peripheral blood. The receptor comes from a human donor in good health.

CDR3: CASSRISGGANEQFF. The chain recombines TRBV4-3 with TRBJ2-1; the TCRdb call, TRBD2, lacks DNA for checking. The CDR3 extends over 15 amino acids. The germline CDR1 and CDR2 sequences are LGHNA and YSLEER.